One and the same sample provided the 5 T cell receptor beta chains below, sequenced in a study of cytomegalovirus exposure and HLA in healthy donors. With 60 Vbeta and 13 Jbeta primers, the PCR was carried out. Here immunoSEQ multiplex PCR was the method, and the copy in TCRdb shows in-frame clones only, minus some. The data show about 110,000 clones, 70% seen once. Sequencing used PBMCs. The receptor source for this set is a man aged 35 to 55 in good health and CMV-seropositive.

This rearrangement joins TRBV28 to TRBJ1-1; TRBD1 might be the D (5 bases). V lost 7 bases and J 2 bases, leaving 17 bases between the germline ends. The germline V gene encodes CDR1 MDHEN and CDR2 SYDVKM. This CDR3 is built from 15 residues. The CDR3 region has the DNA TGTGCCAGCAATCAACGTATGGGGGGTAACACTGAAGCTTTCTTT. It yields the protein CASNQRMGGNTEAFF.

This chain uses TRBV5-6 with TRBJ2-3; no definite D call. The CDR3 totals 13 residues. V dropped 4 bases and J dropped 6 bases, with 12 bases sitting between them. CDR1 SGHDT and CDR2 YYEEEE come from the germline V gene. Here the CDR3 DNA reads TGTGCCAGCAGCCGGTTATCCTGGGATACGCAGTATTTT. It encodes CASSRLSWDTQYF.

This chain uses TRBV6-5 with TRBJ2-7, with unresolved D. Germline CDR1 reads MNHEY; CDR2 reads SVGAGI. The CDR3 loop spans 13 amino acids. Trimming stripped 7 bases from V and 3 bases from J, with 13 bases between. The CDR3 DNA is TGTGCCAGCACCATTACCCGCGGCTACGAGCAGTACTTC. It specifies CASTITRGYEQYF.

The chain is built from TRBV7-9 and TRBJ2-1, with D maybe TRBD2 (6 bases). V lost 3 bases to trimming and J lost 0 bases, with 12 bases between them. The CDR3 runs 16 residues. Germline CDR1 reads SEHNR; CDR2 reads FQNEAQ (reference sequence). In nucleotides, the CDR3 is TGTGCCAGCAGCTTGGGGGGTCAGATCTCCTACAATGAGCAGTTCTTC. Its translation: CASSLGGQISYNEQFF.

The V and J genes are TRBV5-4 and TRBJ2-1, with 9 bases aligning to TRBD2. Germline assignment: CDR1 SGHNT and CDR2 YYREEE (reference sequence). The CDR3 spans 14 residues. The junction had 4 bases not matched to a gene; V was cut back by 3 bases and J by 6 bases. This CDR3 reads CASSSGLAPNEQFF. CDR3 DNA sequence: TGTGCCAGCAGCTCGGGACTAGCTCCCAATGAGCAGTTCTTC.